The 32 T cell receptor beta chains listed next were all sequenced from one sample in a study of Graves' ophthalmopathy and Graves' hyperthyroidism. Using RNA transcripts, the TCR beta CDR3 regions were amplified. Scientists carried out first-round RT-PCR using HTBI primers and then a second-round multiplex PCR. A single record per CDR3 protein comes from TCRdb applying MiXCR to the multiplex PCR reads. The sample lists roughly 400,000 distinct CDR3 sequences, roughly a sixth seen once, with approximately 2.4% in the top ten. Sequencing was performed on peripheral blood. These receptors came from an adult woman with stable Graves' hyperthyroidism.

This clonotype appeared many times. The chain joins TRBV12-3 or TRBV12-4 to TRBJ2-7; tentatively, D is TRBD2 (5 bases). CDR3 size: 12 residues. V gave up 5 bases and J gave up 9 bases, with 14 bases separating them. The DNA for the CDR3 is TGTGCCAGCAGTCACGGAGGAGGCAGGCAGTACTTC. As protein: CASSHGGGRQYF.

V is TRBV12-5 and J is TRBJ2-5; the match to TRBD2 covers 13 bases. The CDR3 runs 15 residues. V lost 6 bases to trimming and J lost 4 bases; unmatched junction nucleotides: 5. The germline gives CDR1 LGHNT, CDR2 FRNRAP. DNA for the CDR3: TGTGCTAGTGGAACCGGACTAGCGGGGGTAGAGACCCAGTACTTC. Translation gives CASGTGLAGVETQYF.

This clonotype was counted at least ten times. The CDR3 is CSVDGTGGLYEQYF. The CDR3 DNA is TGCAGCGTTGATGGGACAGGGGGCTTATACGAGCAGTACTTC. The rearrangement joins TRBV29-1 to TRBJ2-7, with 12 positions matching TRBD1. This CDR3 region has 14 residues. Germline V CDR1 and CDR2: SQVTM, ANQGSEA. Unmatched junction bases numbered 4, after V lost 3 bases and J lost 4 bases.

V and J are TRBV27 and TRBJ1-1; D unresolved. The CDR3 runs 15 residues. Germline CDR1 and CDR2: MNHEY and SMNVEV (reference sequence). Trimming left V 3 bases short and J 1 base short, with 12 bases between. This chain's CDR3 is CASSFRGRKNTEAFF. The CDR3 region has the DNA TGTGCCAGCAGTTTCCGAGGTCGAAAGAACACTGAAGCTTTCTTT.

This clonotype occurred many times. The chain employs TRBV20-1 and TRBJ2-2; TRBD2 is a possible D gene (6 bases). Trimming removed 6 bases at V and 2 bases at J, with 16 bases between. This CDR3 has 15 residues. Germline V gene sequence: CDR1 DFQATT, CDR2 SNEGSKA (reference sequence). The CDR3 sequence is CSAPPASENTGELFF. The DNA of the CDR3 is TGCAGTGCCCCCCCGGCTAGCGAAAACACCGGGGAGCTGTTTTTT.

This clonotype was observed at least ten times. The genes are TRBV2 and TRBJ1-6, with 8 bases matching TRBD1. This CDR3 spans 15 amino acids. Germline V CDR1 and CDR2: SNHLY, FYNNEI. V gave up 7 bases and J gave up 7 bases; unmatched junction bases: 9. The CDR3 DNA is TGTGCCAGCACCGGAACAGGGGGTGGAAATTCACCCCTCCACTTT. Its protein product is CASTGTGGGNSPLHF.

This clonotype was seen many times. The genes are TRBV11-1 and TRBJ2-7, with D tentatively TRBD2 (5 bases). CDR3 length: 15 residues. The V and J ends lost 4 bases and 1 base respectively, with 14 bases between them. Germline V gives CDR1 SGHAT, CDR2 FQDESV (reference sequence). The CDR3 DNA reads TGTGCCAGCAGCTATTCCCGACGGGGATCCTACGAGCAGTACTTC. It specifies CASSYSRRGSYEQYF.

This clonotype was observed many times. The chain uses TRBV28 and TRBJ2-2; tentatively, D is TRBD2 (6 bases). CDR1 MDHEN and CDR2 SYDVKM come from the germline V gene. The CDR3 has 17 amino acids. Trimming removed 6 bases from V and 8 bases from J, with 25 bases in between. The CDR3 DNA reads TGTGCCAGCAGCCTCTACCCGGGACTTATCACAGGAGGGGAGCTGTTTTTT. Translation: CASSLYPGLITGGELFF.

The CDR3 here is CASSLSARTEYNSPLHF. The CDR3 DNA reads as TGTGCCAGCAGTTTATCGGCCAGGACAGAGTATAATTCACCCCTCCACTTT. V is TRBV27 and J is TRBJ1-6; possibly TRBD1 for D (6 bases). The V and J ends lost 0 bases and 4 bases respectively, with 13 bases between them. Germline V gives CDR1 MNHEY, CDR2 SMNVEV (reference sequence). This CDR3 is 17 amino acids long.

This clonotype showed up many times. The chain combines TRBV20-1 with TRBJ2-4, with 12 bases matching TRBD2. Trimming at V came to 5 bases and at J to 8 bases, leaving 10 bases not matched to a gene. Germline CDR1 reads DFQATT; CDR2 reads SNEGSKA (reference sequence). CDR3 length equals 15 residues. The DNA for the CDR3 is TGCAGTGCTCCATTGACTAGCGGGAGAGGTTACATTCAGTACTTC. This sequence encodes CSAPLTSGRGYIQYF.

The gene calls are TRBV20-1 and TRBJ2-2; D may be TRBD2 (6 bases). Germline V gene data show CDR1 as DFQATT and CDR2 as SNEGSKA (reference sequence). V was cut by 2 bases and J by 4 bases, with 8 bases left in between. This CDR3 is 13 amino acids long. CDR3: CSARRGSTGELFF. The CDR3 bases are TGCAGTGCTAGACGGGGGAGCACCGGGGAGCTGTTTTTT.

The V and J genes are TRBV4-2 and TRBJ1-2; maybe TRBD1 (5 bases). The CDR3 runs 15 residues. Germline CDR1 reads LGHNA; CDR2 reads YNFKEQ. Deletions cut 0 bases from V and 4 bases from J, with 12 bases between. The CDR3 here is CASSQDQAGTYGYTF. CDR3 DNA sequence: TGTGCCAGCAGCCAAGATCAGGCAGGGACCTATGGCTACACCTTC.

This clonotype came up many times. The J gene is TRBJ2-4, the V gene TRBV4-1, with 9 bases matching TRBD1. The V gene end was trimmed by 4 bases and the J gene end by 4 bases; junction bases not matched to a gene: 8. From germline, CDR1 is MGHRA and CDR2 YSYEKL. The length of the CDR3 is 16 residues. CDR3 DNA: TGCGCCAGCAGCCTACCGACAGGGGGAGAGAAAAACATTCAGTACTTC. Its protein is CASSLPTGGEKNIQYF.

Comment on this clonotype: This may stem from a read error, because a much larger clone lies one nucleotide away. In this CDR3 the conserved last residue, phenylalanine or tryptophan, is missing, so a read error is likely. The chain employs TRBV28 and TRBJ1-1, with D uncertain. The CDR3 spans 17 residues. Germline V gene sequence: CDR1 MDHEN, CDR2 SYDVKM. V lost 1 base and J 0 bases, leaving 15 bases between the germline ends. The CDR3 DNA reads TGTGCCAGCAGTTTATCCGGGTATAGGGAAATGAACACTGAAGCTTTCGTT. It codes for CASSLSGYREMNTEAFV.

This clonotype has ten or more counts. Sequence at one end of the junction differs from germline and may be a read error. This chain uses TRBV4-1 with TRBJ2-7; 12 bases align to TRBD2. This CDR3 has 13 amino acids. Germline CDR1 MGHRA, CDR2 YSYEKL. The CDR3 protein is CASSQDTSGRSDF. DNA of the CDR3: TGCGCCAGCAGCCAAGATACTAGCGGGAGGAGTGACTTC.

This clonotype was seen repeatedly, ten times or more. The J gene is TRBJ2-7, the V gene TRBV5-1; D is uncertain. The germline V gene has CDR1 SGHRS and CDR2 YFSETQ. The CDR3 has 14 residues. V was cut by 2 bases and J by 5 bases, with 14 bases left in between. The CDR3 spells CASSFSTVVDEQYF. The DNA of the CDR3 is TGCGCCAGCAGCTTTTCCACAGTAGTAGACGAGCAGTACTTC. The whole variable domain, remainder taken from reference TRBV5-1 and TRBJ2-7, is KAGVTQTPRYLIKTRGQQVTLSCSPISGHRSVSWYQQTPGQGLQFLFEYFSETQRNKGNFPGRFSGRQFSNSRSEMNVSTLELGDSALYLCASSFSTVVDEQYFGPGTRLTVT.

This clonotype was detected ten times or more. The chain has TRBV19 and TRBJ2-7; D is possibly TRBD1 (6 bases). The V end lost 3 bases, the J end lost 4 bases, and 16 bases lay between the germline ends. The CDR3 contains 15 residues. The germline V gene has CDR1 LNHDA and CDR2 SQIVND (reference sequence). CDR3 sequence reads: CASSMRTDYTYEQYF. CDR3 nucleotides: TGTGCCAGTAGTATGAGGACAGACTACACTTACGAGCAGTACTTC. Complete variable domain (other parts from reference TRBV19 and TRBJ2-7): DGGITQSPKYLFRKEGQNVTLSCEQNLNHDAMYWYRQDPGQGLRLIYYSQIVNDFQKGDIAEGYSVSREKKESFPLTVTSAQKNPTAFYLCASSMRTDYTYEQYFGPGTRLTVT.

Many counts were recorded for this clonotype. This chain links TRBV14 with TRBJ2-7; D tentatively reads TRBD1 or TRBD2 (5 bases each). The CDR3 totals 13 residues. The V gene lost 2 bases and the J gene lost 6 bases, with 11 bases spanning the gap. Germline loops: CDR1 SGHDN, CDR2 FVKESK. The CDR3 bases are TGTGCCAGCAGCCAATTTCCAGGGACCGAGCAGTACTTC. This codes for CASSQFPGTEQYF.

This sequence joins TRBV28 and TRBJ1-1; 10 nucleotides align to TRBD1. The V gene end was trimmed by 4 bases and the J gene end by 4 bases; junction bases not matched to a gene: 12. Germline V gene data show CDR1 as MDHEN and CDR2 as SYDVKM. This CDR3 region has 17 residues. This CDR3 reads CASSSPGQGQFLTEAFF. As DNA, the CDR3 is TGTGCCAGCAGTTCACCGGGACAGGGGCAGTTCCTCACTGAAGCTTTCTTT.

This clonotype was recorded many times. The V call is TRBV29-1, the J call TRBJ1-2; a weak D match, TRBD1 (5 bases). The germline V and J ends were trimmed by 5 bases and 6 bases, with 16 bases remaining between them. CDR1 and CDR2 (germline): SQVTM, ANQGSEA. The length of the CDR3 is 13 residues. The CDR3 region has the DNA TGCAGCGTTACTAATACCGACAGTCATGGCTACACCTTC. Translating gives CSVTNTDSHGYTF. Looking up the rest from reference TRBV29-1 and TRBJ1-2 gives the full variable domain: SAVISQKPSRDICQRGTSLTIQCQVDSQVTMMFWYRQQPGQSLTLIATANQGSEATYESGFVIDKFPISRPNLTFSTLTVSNMSPEDSSIYLCSVTNTDSHGYTFGSGTRLTVV.

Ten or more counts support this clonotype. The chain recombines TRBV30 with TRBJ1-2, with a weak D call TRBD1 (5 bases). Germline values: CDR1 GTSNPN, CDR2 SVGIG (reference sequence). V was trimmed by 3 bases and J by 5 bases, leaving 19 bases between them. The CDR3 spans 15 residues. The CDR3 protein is CAWSDVRREGYGYTF. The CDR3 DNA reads TGTGCCTGGAGCGATGTGCGGAGGGAGGGGTATGGCTACACCTTC. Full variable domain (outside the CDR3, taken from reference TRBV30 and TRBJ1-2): SQTIHQWPATLVQPVGSPLSLECTVEGTSNPNLYWYRQAAGRGLQLLFYSVGIGQISSEVPQNLSASRPQDRQFILSSKKLLLSDSGFYLCAWSDVRREGYGYTFGSGTRLTVV.

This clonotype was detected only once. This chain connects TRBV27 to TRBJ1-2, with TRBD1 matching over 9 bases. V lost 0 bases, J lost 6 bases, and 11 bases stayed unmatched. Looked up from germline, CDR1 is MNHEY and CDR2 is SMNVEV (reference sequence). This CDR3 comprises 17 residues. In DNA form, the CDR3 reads TGTGCCAGCAGTTTATCAGTACCGGGACAGGGTTCGGATGGCTACACCTTC. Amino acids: CASSLSVPGQGSDGYTF.

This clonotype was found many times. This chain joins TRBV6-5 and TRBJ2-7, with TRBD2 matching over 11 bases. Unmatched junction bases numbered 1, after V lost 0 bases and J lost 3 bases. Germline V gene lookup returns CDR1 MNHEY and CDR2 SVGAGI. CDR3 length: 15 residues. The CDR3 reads CASSYSTSGNYEQYF. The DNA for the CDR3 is TGTGCCAGCAGTTACTCGACTAGCGGGAACTACGAGCAGTACTTC.

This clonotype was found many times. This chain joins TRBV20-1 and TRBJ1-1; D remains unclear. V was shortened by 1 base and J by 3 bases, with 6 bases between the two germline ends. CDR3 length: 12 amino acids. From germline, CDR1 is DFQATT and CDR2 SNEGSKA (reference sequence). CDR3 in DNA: TGCAGTGCTAGAGTGGGTTACACTGAAGCTTTCTTT. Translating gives CSARVGYTEAFF.

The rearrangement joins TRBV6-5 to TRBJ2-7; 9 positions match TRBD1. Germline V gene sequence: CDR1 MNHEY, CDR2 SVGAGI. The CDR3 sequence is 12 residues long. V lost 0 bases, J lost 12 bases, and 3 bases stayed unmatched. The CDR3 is CASSYSTGGSYF. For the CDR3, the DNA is TGTGCCAGCAGTTACTCGACAGGGGGGTCGTACTTC.

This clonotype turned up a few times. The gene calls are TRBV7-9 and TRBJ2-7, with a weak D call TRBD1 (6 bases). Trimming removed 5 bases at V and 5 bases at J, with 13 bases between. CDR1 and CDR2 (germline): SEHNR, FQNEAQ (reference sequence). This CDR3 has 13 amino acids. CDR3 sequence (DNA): TGTGCCAGCAGCGCTAAACAGGGAAACGAGCAGTACTTC. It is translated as CASSAKQGNEQYF.

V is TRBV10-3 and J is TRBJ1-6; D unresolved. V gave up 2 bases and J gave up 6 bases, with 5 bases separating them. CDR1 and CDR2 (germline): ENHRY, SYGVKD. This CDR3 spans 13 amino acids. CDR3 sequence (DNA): TGTGCCATCAGTGAGGTCTCTAATTCACCCCTCCACTTT. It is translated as CAISEVSNSPLHF.

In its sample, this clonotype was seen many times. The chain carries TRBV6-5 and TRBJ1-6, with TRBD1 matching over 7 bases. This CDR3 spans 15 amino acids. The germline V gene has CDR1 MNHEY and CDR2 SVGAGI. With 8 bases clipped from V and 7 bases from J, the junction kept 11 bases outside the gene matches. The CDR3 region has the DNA TGTGCCAGCCAATCCGGGCAGGGGGGAAATTCACCCCTCCACTTT. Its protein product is CASQSGQGGNSPLHF.

CDR3 region: CASSYSSWDEQYF. The CDR3 nucleotides read TGTGCCAGCAGTTATTCCTCCTGGGACGAGCAGTACTTC. This chain connects TRBV6-2 or TRBV6-3 to TRBJ2-7; D is uncertain. The germline gives CDR1 MNHEY, CDR2 SVGEGT. This CDR3 region has 13 residues. Deletions cut 3 bases from V and 5 bases from J, with 11 bases between.

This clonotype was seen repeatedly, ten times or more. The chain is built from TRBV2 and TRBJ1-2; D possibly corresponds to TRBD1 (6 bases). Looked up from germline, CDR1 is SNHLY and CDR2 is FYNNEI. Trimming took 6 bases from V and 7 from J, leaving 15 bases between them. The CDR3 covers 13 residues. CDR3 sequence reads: CASSQGNIPGYTF. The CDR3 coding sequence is TGTGCCAGCAGCCAGGGGAATATCCCTGGCTACACCTTC.

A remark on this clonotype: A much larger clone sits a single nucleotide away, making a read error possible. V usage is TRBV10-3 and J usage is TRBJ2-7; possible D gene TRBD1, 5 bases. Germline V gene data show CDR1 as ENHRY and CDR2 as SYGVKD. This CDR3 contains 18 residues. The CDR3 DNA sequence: TGTACCATCAGTGAGTCGAGCGCAGGGATCCCCTATTCCTACGAGCAGTACTTC. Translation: CTISESSAGIPYSYEQYF.

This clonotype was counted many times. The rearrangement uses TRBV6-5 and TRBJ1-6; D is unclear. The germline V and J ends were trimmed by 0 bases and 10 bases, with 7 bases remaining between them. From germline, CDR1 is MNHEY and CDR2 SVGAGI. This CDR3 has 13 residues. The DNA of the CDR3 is TGTGCCAGCAGTTACTCCCCGGAATCACCCCTCCACTTT. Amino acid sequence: CASSYSPESPLHF.